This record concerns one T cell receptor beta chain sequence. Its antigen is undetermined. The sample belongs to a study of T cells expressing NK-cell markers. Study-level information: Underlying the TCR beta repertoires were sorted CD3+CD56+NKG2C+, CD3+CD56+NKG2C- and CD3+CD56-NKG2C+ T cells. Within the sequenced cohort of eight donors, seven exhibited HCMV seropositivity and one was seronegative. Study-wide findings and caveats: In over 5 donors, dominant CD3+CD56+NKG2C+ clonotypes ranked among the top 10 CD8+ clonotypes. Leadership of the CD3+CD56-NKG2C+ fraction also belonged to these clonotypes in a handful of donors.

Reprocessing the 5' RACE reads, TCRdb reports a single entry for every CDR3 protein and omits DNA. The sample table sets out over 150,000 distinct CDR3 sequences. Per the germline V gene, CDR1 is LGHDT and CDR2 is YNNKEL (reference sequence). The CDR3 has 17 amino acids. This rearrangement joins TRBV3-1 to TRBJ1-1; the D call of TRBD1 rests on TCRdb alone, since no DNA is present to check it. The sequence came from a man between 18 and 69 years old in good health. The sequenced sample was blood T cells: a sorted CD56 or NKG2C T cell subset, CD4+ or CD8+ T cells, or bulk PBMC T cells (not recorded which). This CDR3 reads CASSPFDTQGMNTEAFF.